One sample yielded the 16 T cell receptor beta chains listed below, sequenced in a study of blood T cell repertoires in COVID-19. The assay was immunoSEQ multiplex PCR, and TCRdb's table has in-frame clones only and misses some. The sample contains nearly 300,000 clones, roughly 86% of which appear only once. Sequencing was carried out using PBMCs or T cells enriched from blood (not recorded which). These receptors originate from a woman aged 50 to 60 who had been exposed to COVID-19.

This rearrangement joins TRBV4-1 to TRBJ1-5; 8 nucleotides line up with TRBD1. The CDR3 loop spans 16 amino acids. Germline loops: CDR1 MGHRA, CDR2 YSYEKL. V was pared by 7 bases and J by 0 bases, with 8 bases of the junction left unmatched. The CDR3 bases are TGCGCCAGCACTCCGCAGGGGACAGGTAGCAATCAGCCCCAGCATTTT. Translated: CASTPQGTGSNQPQHF.

This chain uses TRBV19 with TRBJ2-3, with TRBD2 identical over 13 bases. The V segment lost 4 bases and the J segment 0 bases; nucleotides outside the gene matches: 7. The CDR3 has 18 residues. Germline lookup yields CDR1 LNHDA and CDR2 SQIVND (reference sequence). CDR3 protein: CASSNRLAGGFSTDTQYF. The CDR3 DNA is TGTGCCAGTAGTAACCGACTAGCGGGGGGATTTAGCACAGATACGCAGTATTTT.

The V gene is TRBV21-1, the J gene TRBJ1-2; whether TRBD1, the table's D call, matches the DNA was not checked. TRBV21-1 is recorded as a pseudogene. The CDR3 covers 13 residues. The CDR3 spells CASSKDRDYGYTF. CDR3 nucleotide sequence: TGTGCCAGCAGCAAAGACAGGGACTATGGCTACACCTTC.

This clone was observed once. The chain recombines TRBV3-1 (or the pseudogene TRBV3-2) with TRBJ2-1, with D possibly matching TRBD2 (7 bases). The CDR3 is 16 residues long. Per the germline V gene, CDR1 is LGHDT and CDR2 is YNNKEL (reference sequence). V was cut by 2 bases and J by 7 bases, with 18 bases left in between. Written as DNA, the CDR3 is TGTGCCAGCAGCCAACGGGGGGCGGGGTTGGGTAATGAGCAGTTCTTC. Its protein is CASSQRGAGLGNEQFF.

The chain recombines TRBV27 with TRBJ2-3, with 9 bases that match TRBD2. The CDR3 totals 14 residues. After removal of 4 bases from V and 4 bases from J, the junction contained 3 bases not matched to a gene. Germline CDR1 is MNHEY and CDR2 is SMNVEV (reference sequence). CDR3 sequence (DNA): TGTGCCAGCAGTTACAGCGGGGGGTCAGATACGCAGTATTTT. The encoded protein is CASSYSGGSDTQYF.

The chain is built from TRBV19 and TRBJ2-7; D is undetermined. V was cut by 11 bases and J by 0 bases, with 14 bases left in between. This CDR3 region has 13 residues. The germline gives CDR1 LNHDA, CDR2 SQIVND (reference sequence). The CDR3 DNA is TGTGCCCATCAGGAAGACCTCTCCTACGAGCAGTACTTC. Translated, it gives CAHQEDLSYEQYF.

The CDR3 DNA reads as TGTGCCAGCAGGGGCCCCAGACAGGGCCCTTCTTCCTACGAGCAGTACTTC. This gives the protein CASRGPRQGPSSYEQYF. The chain uses TRBV7-9 and TRBJ2-7; 7 bases are shared with TRBD1. The trim removed 6 bases at V and 1 base at J, leaving 15 bases unmatched. The length of the CDR3 is 17 residues. Germline V CDR1 and CDR2: SEHNR, FQNEAQ (reference sequence).

The genes are TRBV28 and TRBJ1-1; 7 bases are shared with TRBD1. The CDR3 contains 14 residues. Trimming at V came to 2 bases and at J to 3 bases, leaving 3 bases not matched to a gene. Germline-derived CDR1 and CDR2 are MDHEN and SYDVKM. The CDR3 reads CASSLDRDHTEAFF. In DNA, the CDR3 is TGTGCCAGCAGTTTAGACAGGGATCACACTGAAGCTTTCTTT.

This clone showed up just a few times. The rearrangement uses TRBV19 and TRBJ2-7; D possibly corresponds to TRBD1 (6 bases). Between the trimmed V and J ends, which lost 1 base and 3 bases, there was a span of 13 bases. CDR3 length: 15 amino acids. The germline V gene encodes CDR1 LNHDA and CDR2 SQIVND (reference sequence). In nucleotides, the CDR3 is TGTGCCAGTAGTATAGCCGTTTGGGGGCTCTACGAGCAGTACTTC. Translating it yields CASSIAVWGLYEQYF.

The genes are TRBV2 and TRBJ2-7, with a tentative D call TRBD1 (5 bases). Trimming took 8 bases from V and 0 from J, leaving 8 bases between them. The CDR3 contains 12 residues. CDR1 and CDR2 from the germline V gene are SNHLY and FYNNEI. CDR3 nucleotides: TGTGCCAGCCAGGGCAGCTCCTACGAGCAGTACTTC. Its protein is CASQGSSYEQYF.

The V gene is TRBV5-4, the J gene TRBJ2-1; weak D call: TRBD2 (5 bases). Germline values: CDR1 SGHNT, CDR2 YYREEE (reference sequence). Trimming pared 4 bases from V and 9 bases from J, leaving 14 bases between. The CDR3 is made up of 13 amino acids. The CDR3 sequence is CASSNALGSEQFF. CDR3 DNA sequence: TGTGCCAGCAGCAACGCATTGGGGAGTGAGCAGTTCTTC.

The CDR3 loop is CASALHGRANYGYTF. The CDR3 bases are TGTGCCAGCGCATTACACGGCAGGGCGAACTATGGCTACACCTTC. This rearrangement joins TRBV6-5 to TRBJ1-2; TRBD1 is a possible D gene (5 bases). CDR3 size: 15 residues. From germline, CDR1 is MNHEY and CDR2 SVGAGI. V shed 8 bases and J shed 2 bases, with 18 bases lying between them.

The rearrangement uses TRBV5-6 and TRBJ1-2, with D unclear. The CDR3 loop spans 12 amino acids. Germline CDR1 SGHDT, CDR2 YYEEEE. Trimming took off 1 base at V and 8 bases at J, with 9 bases between the two ends. The CDR3, as DNA: TGTGCCAGCAGCTTGTACGAGGTCGGCTACACCTTC. The encoded protein is CASSLYEVGYTF.

The J gene is TRBJ1-1, the V gene TRBV19; tentatively, D is TRBD1 (5 bases). Germline V gene lookup returns CDR1 LNHDA and CDR2 SQIVND (reference sequence). The V end was cut by 9 bases, the J end by 3 bases, with 17 bases between. This CDR3 spans 14 amino acids. Here the CDR3 reads CASSLGGWDTEAFF. The CDR3 DNA follows: TGTGCCAGCTCCCTCGGGGGGTGGGACACTGAAGCTTTCTTT.

This clone was picked up a small number of times. The rearrangement links TRBV29-1 to TRBJ2-7; 7 nucleotides agree with TRBD1. Losses at the gene ends were 4 bases for V and 5 bases for J; bases not matched to a gene: 8. The CDR3 loop spans 13 amino acids. Germline CDR1 is SQVTM and CDR2 is ANQGSEA. This CDR3 reads CSVGTGMINEQYF. DNA of the CDR3: TGCAGCGTTGGGACAGGTATGATAAACGAGCAGTACTTC.

The chain carries TRBV10-3 and TRBJ2-3, with 8 bases fitting TRBD1. Trimming took 6 bases from V and 3 from J; bases not matched to a gene: 14. The CDR3 extends over 17 amino acids. Germline CDR1 ENHRY, CDR2 SYGVKD. CDR3 region: CAISPAAGGARTDTQYF. For the CDR3, the DNA is TGTGCCATCAGCCCCGCGGCAGGGGGCGCGCGGACAGATACGCAGTATTTT.